Listed below are T cell receptor beta chains from one sample, sequenced in a study of lymphopenia after photon versus proton radiotherapy. Here immunoSEQ multiplex PCR was the method, and the copy in TCRdb shows in-frame clones only, minus some. The table has fewer than 70,000 clones, 85% to 90% seen once; the top ten hold 11%. The sample in question was peripheral blood, obtained from a patient treated with proton-based radiotherapy. The receptors come from an older man with esophageal cancer. The CDR3 runs from the conserved cysteine through the conserved F or W. The D gene is left open where the match is weak. Only part of the rows carry a size: once, few, many, or a class if the clone is expanded.

-	14	TRBV5-1	TRBJ1-4	-	CASSIRRPNEKLFF	TGCGCCAGCAGCATACGACGTCCTAATGAAAAACTGTTTTTT
-	16	TRBV10-3	TRBJ2-7	-	CAISDPLEAGSYEQYF	TGTGCCATCAGTGACCCCTTGGAGGCAGGCTCCTACGAGCAGTACTTC
-	17	TRBV12-1	TRBJ2-1	-	CASSPGVALSSYNEQFF	TGTGCCAGCAGCCCGGGGGTAGCGTTGAGCTCCTACAATGAGCAGTTCTTC
-	16	TRBV19	TRBJ1-6	-	CASSRGGSSYNSPLHF	TGTGCCAGTAGTCGGGGTGGGAGCTCCTATAATTCACCCCTCCACTTT
-	15	TRBV7-2	TRBJ2-7	TRBD2	CASSQGLAGSREQYF	TGTGCCAGCAGCCAAGGACTAGCGGGATCCCGGGAGCAGTACTTC
-	16	TRBV5-1	TRBJ2-7	TRBD2	CASSDSKRGTTYEQYF	TGCGCCAGCAGCGATTCTAAGCGGGGAACAACCTACGAGCAGTACTTC
-	14	TRBV28	TRBJ2-5	-	CASSFGGDGKTQYF	TGTGCCAGCAGTTTCGGGGGAGATGGGAAGACCCAGTACTTC
-	13	TRBV4-3	TRBJ1-4	-	CASSQVTAEKLFF	TGCGCCAGCAGCCAAGTGACCGCAGAAAAACTGTTTTTT
-	14	TRBV10-1	TRBJ1-2	TRBD1	CASSAGTGARRTTF	TGCGCCAGCAGCGCGGGGACAGGGGCCCGCAGAACCACCTTC
-	17	TRBV7-2	TRBJ1-2	TRBD1	CASSPGQGSFGNYGYTF	TGTGCCAGCAGCCCGGGACAGGGTAGTTTTGGGAACTATGGCTACACCTTC
-	15	TRBV5-1	TRBJ2-5	TRBD2	CASSFIAGGPGTQYF	TGCGCCAGCAGCTTTATAGCGGGAGGGCCCGGGACCCAGTACTTC
-	16	TRBV4-3	TRBJ2-3	-	CASSQEGGRITDTQYF	TGCGCCAGCAGCCAAGAGGGGGGGCGCATTACAGATACGCAGTATTTT
-	15	TRBV6-1	TRBJ1-1	-	CASRDFGVTSAWAFF	TGTGCCAGCAGAGATTTCGGGGTCACTAGCGCTTGGGCTTTCTTT
-	18	TRBV5-1	TRBJ2-1	TRBD2	CASSWGGLAGSSYNEQFF	TGCGCCAGCAGCTGGGGGGGACTAGCAGGGAGCTCCTACAATGAGCAGTTCTTC
-	13	TRBV5-6	TRBJ1-1	-	CASSLAGKSEAFF	TGTGCCAGCAGCTTGGCAGGAAAATCTGAAGCTTTCTTT
once	13	TRBV6-5	TRBJ1-2	TRBD1	CASNEVTGNGYTF	TGTGCCAGCAACGAGGTGACAGGGAATGGCTACACCTTC
-	15	TRBV7-9	TRBJ1-4	-	CASSSTETTNEKLFF	TGTGCCAGCAGCTCGACGGAGACAACTAATGAAAAACTGTTTTTT
-	11	TRBV7-9	TRBJ2-5	-	CASSLSETQYF	TGTGCCAGCAGCTTATCTGAGACCCAGTACTTC
-	17	TRBV19	TRBJ2-1	TRBD2	CASSMRLAGGSYNEQFF	TGTGCCAGTAGTATGCGGCTAGCGGGGGGGTCGTACAATGAGCAGTTCTTC
-	18	TRBV7-9	TRBJ1-6	TRBD1	CASSLGTGFLGPNSPLHF	TGTGCCAGCAGTCTCGGGACAGGGTTTTTGGGGCCTAATTCACCCCTCCACTTT
-	13	TRBV27	TRBJ1-1	-	CASSSVRTREAFF	TGTGCCAGCAGTAGTGTTCGGACTCGTGAAGCTTTCTTT
-	11	TRBV6-5	TRBJ1-2	-	CASSPRDGYTF	TGTGCCAGCAGTCCCAGGGATGGCTACACCTTC
-	13	TRBV7-9	TRBJ1-2	-	CASSPVGSYGYTF	TGTGCCAGCAGCCCAGTGGGGTCCTATGGCTACACCTTC